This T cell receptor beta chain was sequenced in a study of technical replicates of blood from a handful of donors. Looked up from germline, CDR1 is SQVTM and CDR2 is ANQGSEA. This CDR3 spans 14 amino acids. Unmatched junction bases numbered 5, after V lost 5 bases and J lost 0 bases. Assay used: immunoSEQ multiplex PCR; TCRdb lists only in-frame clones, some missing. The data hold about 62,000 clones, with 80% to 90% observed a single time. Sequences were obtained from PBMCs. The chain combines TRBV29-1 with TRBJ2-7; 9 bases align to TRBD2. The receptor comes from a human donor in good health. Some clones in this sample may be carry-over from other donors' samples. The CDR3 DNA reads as TGCAGCGTTACATCTAGCGGGGACTCCTACGAGCAGTACTTC. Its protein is CSVTSSGDSYEQYF.